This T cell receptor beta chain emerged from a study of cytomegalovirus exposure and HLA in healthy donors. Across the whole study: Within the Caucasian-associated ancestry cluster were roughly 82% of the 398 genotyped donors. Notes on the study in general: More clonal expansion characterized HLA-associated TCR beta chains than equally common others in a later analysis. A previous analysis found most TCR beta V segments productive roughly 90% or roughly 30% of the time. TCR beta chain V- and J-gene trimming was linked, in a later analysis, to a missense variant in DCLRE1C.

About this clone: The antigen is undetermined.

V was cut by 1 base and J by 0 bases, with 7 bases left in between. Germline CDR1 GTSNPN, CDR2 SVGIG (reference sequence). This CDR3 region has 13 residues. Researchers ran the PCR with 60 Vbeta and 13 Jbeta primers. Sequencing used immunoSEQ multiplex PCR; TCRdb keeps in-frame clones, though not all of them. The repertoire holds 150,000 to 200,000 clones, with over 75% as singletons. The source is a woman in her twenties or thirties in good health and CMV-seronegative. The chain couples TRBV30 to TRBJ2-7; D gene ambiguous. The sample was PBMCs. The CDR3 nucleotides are TGTGCCTGGAGTGGTCCGAGCTCCTACGAGCAGTACTTC. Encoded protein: CAWSGPSSYEQYF.